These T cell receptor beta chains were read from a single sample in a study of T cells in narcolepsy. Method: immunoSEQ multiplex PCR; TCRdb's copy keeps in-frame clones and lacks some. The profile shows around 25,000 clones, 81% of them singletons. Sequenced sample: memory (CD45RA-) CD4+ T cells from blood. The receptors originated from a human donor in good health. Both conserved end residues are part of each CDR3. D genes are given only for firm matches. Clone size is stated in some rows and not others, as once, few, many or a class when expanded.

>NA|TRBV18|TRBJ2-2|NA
CASSPQNTGELFF
TGTGCCAGCTCACCACAGAACACCGGGGAGCTGTTTTTT
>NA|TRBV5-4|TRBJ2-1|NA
CASSLDATRAYNEQFF
TGTGCCAGCAGCTTAGATGCTACTCGGGCTTACAATGAGCAGTTCTTC
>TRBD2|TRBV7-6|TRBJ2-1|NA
CASSSTGLAPYNEQFF
TGTGCCAGCAGCTCAACGGGACTAGCACCCTACAATGAGCAGTTCTTC
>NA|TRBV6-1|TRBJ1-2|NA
CASSEAMDSTGGYTF
TGTGCCAGCAGTGAAGCGATGGACAGTACGGGGGGCTACACCTTC
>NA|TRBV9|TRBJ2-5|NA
CASSAFMGLAQETQYF
TGTGCCAGCAGCGCCTTTATGGGGTTGGCTCAAGAGACCCAGTACTTC
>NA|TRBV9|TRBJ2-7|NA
CASSVEGQFSYEQYF
TGTGCCAGCAGCGTAGAGGGACAATTCTCCTACGAGCAGTACTTC
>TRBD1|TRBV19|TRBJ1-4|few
CASSNTGGNEKLFF
TGTGCCAGTAGTAATACAGGGGGCAACGAAAAACTGTTTTTT
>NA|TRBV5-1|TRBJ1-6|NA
CASSPDSSYNSPLHF
TGCGCCAGCAGCCCTGACAGCTCCTATAATTCACCCCTCCACTTT
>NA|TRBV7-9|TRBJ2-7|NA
CASSNDWVSYEQYF
TGTGCCAGCAGCAACGACTGGGTCTCCTACGAGCAGTACTTC
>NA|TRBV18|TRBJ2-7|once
CASSPGFEQYF
TGTGCCAGCTCACCAGGGTTTGAGCAGTACTTC
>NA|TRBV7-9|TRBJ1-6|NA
CASSLAMDGNSPLHF
TGTGCCAGCAGCTTAGCGATGGACGGCAATTCACCCCTCCACTTT
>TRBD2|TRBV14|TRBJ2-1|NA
CASSQDALAGFHEQFF
TGTGCCAGCAGCCAAGATGCCCTAGCGGGATTCCATGAGCAGTTCTTC
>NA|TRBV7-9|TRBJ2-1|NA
CASSLVRDEQFF
TGTGCCAGCAGCCTAGTGCGAGATGAGCAGTTCTTC
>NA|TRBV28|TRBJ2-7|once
CASKRGGLSAYEQYF
TGTGCCAGCAAAAGAGGGGGACTTTCCGCCTACGAGCAGTACTTC
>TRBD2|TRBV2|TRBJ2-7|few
CASSAPLAGGKQYF
TGTGCCAGCAGTGCCCCCCTAGCGGGAGGGAAACAGTACTTC
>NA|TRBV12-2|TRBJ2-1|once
CASRHWREFHNEQFF
TGTGCAAGTCGCCATTGGCGGGAATTCCACAATGAGCAGTTCTTC
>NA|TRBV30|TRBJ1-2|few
CAWSQDINYGYTF
TGTGCCTGGAGCCAGGACATCAACTATGGCTACACCTTC
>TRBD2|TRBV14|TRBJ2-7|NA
CASSRTRGTEQYF
TGTGCCAGCAGCAGGACTAGAGGAACCGAGCAGTACTTC
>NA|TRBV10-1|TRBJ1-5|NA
CASSPAGNQPQHF
TGCGCCAGCAGTCCGGCGGGCAATCAGCCCCAGCATTTT
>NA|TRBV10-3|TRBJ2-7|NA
CAISEFVARTYEQYF
TGTGCCATCAGTGAGTTTGTAGCGCGAACCTACGAGCAGTACTTC
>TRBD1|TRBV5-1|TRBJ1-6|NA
CASSLAPTGGNSPLHF
TGCGCCAGCAGCTTGGCCCCGACAGGGGGTAATTCACCCCTCCACTTT
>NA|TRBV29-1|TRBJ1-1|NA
CSVVVGGEAFF
TGCAGCGTTGTGGTGGGAGGTGAAGCTTTCTTT
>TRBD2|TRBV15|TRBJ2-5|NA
CATSRGGISGAQETQYF
TGTGCCACCAGCAGAGGGGGGATTAGCGGGGCCCAAGAGACCCAGTACTTC
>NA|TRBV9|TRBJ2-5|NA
CASSVDGGTEIQYF
TGTGCCAGCAGCGTAGACGGGGGGACAGAGATCCAGTACTTC
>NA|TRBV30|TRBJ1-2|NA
CACSISGYTF
TGTGCCTGCAGTATTAGCGGCTACACCTTC
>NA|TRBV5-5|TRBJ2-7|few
CASSLVGRGVTYEQYF
TGTGCCAGCAGCTTGGTCGGTCGGGGCGTTACCTACGAGCAGTACTTC